Sequencing of this TCR beta chain was carried out in a study of T cells in Graves' hyperthyroidism and ophthalmopathy. Any patient presenting with uncontrolled infection, other autoimmune disease, pregnancy or lactation was left out. For the diagnoses, clinical symptoms, serum thyroxine and TRAb, thyroid ultrasound and orbital computed tomography were used. PBMCs were derived from roughly 9.6 ml fresh peripheral blood. Amplification targeted TCR beta CDR3 regions from RNA transcripts. Using the HTBI primer set, a first-round RT-PCR was run on the TCR CDR3. Using its own MiXCR run on the multiplex PCR reads, TCRdb lists one record per CDR3 protein. This table holds a few hundred thousand distinct CDR3 sequences, approximately 14% found once. This clonotype was detected a few times. Germline V CDR1 and CDR2: SEHNR, FQNEAQ (reference sequence). The CDR3 is 16 amino acids. With 5 bases removed from V and 0 bases from J, the gap between germline ends came to 13 bases.

Sequenced input: blood. V and J are TRBV7-9 and TRBJ2-2; D gene unclear. The receptor was derived from a woman aged 18 to 35 with Graves' hyperthyroidism. The CDR3 spells CASSPSAPSNTGELFF. Written as DNA, the CDR3 is TGTGCCAGCAGCCCGAGTGCACCGTCGAACACCGGGGAGCTGTTTTTT. Looking up the rest from reference TRBV7-9 and TRBJ2-2 gives the full variable domain: DTGVSQNPRHKITKRGQNVTFRCDPISEHNRLYWYRQTLGQGPEFLTYFQNEAQLEKSRLLSDRFSAERPKGSFSTLEIQRTEQGDSAMYLCASSPSAPSNTGELFFGEGSRLTVL.